This TCR beta chain was identified in a study of T cells after yellow fever vaccination. V shed 7 bases and J 6 bases; nucleotides not matched to a gene: 2. The CDR3 totals 12 residues. Overall study findings and caveats: Few clonotypes appeared in both CD4 and CD8 compartments. Subsequent booster samples again held most clones from primary vaccination (around 96% CD4, approximately 85% CD8).

With respect to this clonotype: The antigen is not known. It may be a read error: a sequence one base away is much more abundant.

Universal primer sites and UMIs were introduced during 5'RACE template-switching synthesis of TCR cDNA. From the 5' RACE reads, TCRdb called clonotypes with MiXCR, one entry per CDR3 protein. The table lists about 550,000 distinct CDR3 sequences, 19% of them singletons, with around 15% in the top ten. Sequencing was performed on PBMCs, taken 15 days after the yellow fever booster vaccination. V gene TRBV12-3 or TRBV12-4 combines with J gene TRBJ2-2; 7 bases agree with TRBD1. The origin of this receptor is a man aged 25-45 years who received the YFV17D yellow fever vaccine. CDR3 DNA sequence: TGTGCCAGCACCCAGGGGGCCGGGGAGCTGTTTTTT. It encodes CASTQGAGELFF.